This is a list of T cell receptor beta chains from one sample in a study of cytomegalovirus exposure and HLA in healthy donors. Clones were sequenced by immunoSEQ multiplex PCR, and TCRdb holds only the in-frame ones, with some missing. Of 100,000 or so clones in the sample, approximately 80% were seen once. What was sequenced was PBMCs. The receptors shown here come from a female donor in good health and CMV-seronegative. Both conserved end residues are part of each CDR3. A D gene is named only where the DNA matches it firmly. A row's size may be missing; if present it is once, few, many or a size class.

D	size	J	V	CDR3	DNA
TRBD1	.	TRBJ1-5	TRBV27	CASSFTGVQPQHF	TGTGCCAGCAGTTTCACAGGGGTCCAGCCCCAGCATTTT
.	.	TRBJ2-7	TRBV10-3	CAISPAFGNEQYF	TGTGCCATCAGTCCGGCATTCGGGAACGAGCAGTACTTC
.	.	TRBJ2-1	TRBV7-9	CASSSRVHNEQFF	TGTGCCAGCAGCTCCAGGGTCCACAATGAGCAGTTCTTC
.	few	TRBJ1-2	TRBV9	CASSGITQEHYGYTF	TGTGCCAGCAGCGGAATAACCCAGGAACACTATGGCTACACCTTC
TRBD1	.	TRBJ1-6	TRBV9	CASSVRGDRASPLHF	TGTGCCAGCAGCGTACGTGGAGACAGGGCGTCACCCCTCCACTTT
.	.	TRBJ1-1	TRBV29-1	CSVAAGRQNTEAFF	TGCAGCGTTGCTGCAGGCCGACAGAACACTGAAGCTTTCTTT
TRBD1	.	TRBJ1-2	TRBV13	CASSPGTDITHGYTF	TGTGCCAGCAGCCCAGGGACAGATATAACCCATGGCTACACCTTC
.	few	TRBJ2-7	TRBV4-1	CASSQGAPTNEQYF	TGCGCCAGCAGCCAAGGAGCTCCCACGAACGAGCAGTACTTC
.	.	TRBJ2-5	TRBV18	CASSPQWGEQETQYF	TGTGCCAGCTCGCCCCAGTGGGGAGAACAAGAGACCCAGTACTTC
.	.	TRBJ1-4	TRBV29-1	CSVGGDATNEKLFF	TGCAGCGTTGGCGGAGATGCAACTAATGAAAAACTGTTTTTT
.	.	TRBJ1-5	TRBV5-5	CASSLTDTLSNQPQHF	TGTGCCAGCAGCTTGACAGACACCCTTAGCAATCAGCCCCAGCATTTT
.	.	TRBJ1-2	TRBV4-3	CASSQVLGSPNYGYTF	TGCGCCAGCAGCCAAGTGCTGGGCAGTCCTAACTATGGCTACACCTTC
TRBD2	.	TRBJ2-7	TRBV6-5	CASRRGGSYEQYF	TGTGCCAGCAGACGGGGGGGCTCCTACGAGCAGTACTTC
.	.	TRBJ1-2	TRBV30	CAWSVRDGYTF	TGTGCCTGGAGTGTACGGGATGGCTACACCTTC
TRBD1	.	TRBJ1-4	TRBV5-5	CASSKEGQGGEKLFF	TGTGCCAGCAGCAAGGAAGGACAGGGCGGGGAAAAACTGTTTTTT
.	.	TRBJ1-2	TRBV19	CASSILQGRGGYTF	TGTGCCAGTAGTATTTTACAGGGTCGCGGTGGCTACACCTTC
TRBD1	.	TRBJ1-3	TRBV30	CAWSVGQGRGNTIYF	TGTGCCTGGAGTGTAGGACAGGGGAGAGGAAACACCATATATTTT
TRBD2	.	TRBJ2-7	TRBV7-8	CASSLSGGIYEQYF	TGTGCCAGCAGCTTAAGCGGGGGGATCTACGAGCAGTACTTC
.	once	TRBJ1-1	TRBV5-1	CASSLRLGARVSEAFF	TGCGCCAGCAGCTTGAGGCTGGGGGCGAGGGTATCTGAAGCTTTCTTT
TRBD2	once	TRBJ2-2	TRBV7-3	CASSPRGGPFGGELFF	TGTGCCAGCAGCCCGCGGGGGGGCCCGTTTGGCGGGGAGCTGTTTTTT
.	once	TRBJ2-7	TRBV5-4	CASSPGLRLNEQYF	TGTGCCAGCAGCCCCGGACTTAGACTAAACGAGCAGTACTTC
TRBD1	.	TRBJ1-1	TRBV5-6	CASSPNDRVRNTEAFF	TGTGCCAGCAGCCCAAATGACAGGGTAAGGAACACTGAAGCTTTCTTT
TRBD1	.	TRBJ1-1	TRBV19	CASSITGGWTEAFF	TGTGCCAGTAGTATTACAGGGGGATGGACTGAAGCTTTCTTT
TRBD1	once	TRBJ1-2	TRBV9	CASSVTDRGRLDYGYTF	TGTGCCAGCAGCGTAACGGACAGGGGGCGGTTAGACTATGGCTACACCTTC
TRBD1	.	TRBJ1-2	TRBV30	CAWSAGTGSTNYGYTF	TGTGCCTGGAGTGCCGGGACAGGGTCTACTAACTATGGCTACACCTTC
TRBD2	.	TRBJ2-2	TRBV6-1	CASSEASGGTGELFF	TGTGCCAGCAGTGAAGCTAGCGGGGGCACCGGGGAGCTGTTTTTT
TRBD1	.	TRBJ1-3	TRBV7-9	CASSSYDRDGNTIYF	TGTGCCAGCAGCTCCTATGACAGGGATGGGAACACCATATATTTT
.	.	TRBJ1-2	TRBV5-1	CASSLSAAGTEGYTF	TGCGCCAGCAGCTTGAGTGCTGCGGGAACTGAAGGCTACACCTTC
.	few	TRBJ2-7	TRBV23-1	CATHGVGGYEQYF	TGCGCCACACATGGCGTCGGGGGTTACGAGCAGTACTTC